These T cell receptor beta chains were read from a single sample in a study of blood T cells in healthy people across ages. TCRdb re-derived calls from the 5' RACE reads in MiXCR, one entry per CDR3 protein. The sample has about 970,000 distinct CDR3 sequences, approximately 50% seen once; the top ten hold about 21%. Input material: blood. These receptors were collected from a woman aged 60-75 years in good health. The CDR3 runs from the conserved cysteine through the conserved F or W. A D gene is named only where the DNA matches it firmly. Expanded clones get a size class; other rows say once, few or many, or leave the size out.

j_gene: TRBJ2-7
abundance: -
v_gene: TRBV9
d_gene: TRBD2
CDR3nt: TGTGCCAGCAGCCAGTATGGCGGGGGTTACGAGCAGTACTTC
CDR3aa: CASSQYGGGYEQYF

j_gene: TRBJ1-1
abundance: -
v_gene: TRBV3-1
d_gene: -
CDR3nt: TGTGCCAGCGCCAATGAGGGGGCTGAAGCTTTCTTT
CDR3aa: CASANEGAEAFF

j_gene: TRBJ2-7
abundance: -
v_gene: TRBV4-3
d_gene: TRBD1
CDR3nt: TGCGCCAGCAGCCAAGCGGGACAGGGGTTCGAGCAGTACTTC
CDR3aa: CASSQAGQGFEQYF

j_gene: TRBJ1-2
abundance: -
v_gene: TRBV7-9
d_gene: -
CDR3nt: TGTGCCAGCAGCTCAACAAGTCGTGGCTACACCTTC
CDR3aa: CASSSTSRGYTF

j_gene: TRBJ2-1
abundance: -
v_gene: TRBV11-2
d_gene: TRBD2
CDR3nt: TGTGCCAGCAGCTTCACAGCGGGAGGGAGTCGGGGTGGGCAGTTCTTC
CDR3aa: CASSFTAGGSRGGQFF

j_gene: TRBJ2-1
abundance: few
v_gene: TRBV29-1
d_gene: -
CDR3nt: TGCAGCGTTCGGGACGAGCCTGAGCAGTTCTTC
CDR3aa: CSVRDEPEQFF

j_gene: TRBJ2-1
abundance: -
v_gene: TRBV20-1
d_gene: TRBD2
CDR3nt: TGCAGTGCTAGAGGACGGAGCGGGAGGGCCTACAATGAGCAGTTCTTC
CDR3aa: CSARGRSGRAYNEQFF

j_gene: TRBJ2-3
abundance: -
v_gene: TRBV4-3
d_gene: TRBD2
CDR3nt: TGCGCCAGCAGCCAAGATCGCGCGGGAGGAAGAGATACGCAGTATTTT
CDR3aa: CASSQDRAGGRDTQYF

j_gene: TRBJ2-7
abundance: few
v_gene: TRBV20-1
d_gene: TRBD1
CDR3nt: TGCAGTGCTAGCGGGACAGGGTCCTCGACCTACGAGCAGTACTTC
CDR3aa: CSASGTGSSTYEQYF

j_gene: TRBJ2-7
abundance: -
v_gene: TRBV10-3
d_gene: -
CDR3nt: TGTGCCATCAGTGATCCGGGGCAGGGGAGCGGGTACGAGCAGTACTTC
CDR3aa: CAISDPGQGSGYEQYF

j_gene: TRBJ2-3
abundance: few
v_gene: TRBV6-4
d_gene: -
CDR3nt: TGTGCCAGCAGACTGACAGACAAACGCACAGATACGCAGTATTTT
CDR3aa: CASRLTDKRTDTQYF

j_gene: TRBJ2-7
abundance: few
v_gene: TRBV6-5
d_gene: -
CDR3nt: TGTGCCAGCAGTCTACAGGGGAGGGTTTCCTACGAGCAGTACTTC
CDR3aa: CASSLQGRVSYEQYF

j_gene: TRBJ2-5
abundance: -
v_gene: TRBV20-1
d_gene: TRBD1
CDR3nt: TGCAGTGCTAGACCAACAGGGGGTCCTCCCGAACAAGAGACCCAGTACTTC
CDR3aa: CSARPTGGPPEQETQYF

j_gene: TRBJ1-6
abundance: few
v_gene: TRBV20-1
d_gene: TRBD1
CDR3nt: TGCAGTGCTAGAGACCCCGGGACAGGGGAAAGAGGATCACCCCTCCACTTT
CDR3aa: CSARDPGTGERGSPLHF

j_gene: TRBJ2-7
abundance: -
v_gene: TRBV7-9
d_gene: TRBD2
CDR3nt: TGTGCCAGCAGTTCTTCCCTAGCGGGAACTACCTACAATGAGCAGTACTTC
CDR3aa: CASSSSLAGTTYNEQYF

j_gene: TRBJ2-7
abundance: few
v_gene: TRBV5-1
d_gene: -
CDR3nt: TGCGCCAGCAGCTTGGAGGGGATCTCAACCTACGAGCAGTACTTC
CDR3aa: CASSLEGISTYEQYF

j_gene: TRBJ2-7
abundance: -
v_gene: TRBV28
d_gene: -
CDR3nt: TGTGCCAGCAGTGTAGAGGGGCCAATCTACGAGCAGTACTTC
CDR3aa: CASSVEGPIYEQYF

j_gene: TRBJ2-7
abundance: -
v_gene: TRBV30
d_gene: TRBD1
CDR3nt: TGTGCCTGGAGGGCCAACAGGGGGCCCTACGAGCAGTACTTC
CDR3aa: CAWRANRGPYEQYF

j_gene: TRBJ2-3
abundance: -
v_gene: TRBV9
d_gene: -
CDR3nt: TGTGCCAGCAGCGTAGTCGCTAGTGGCACAGATACGCAGTATTTT
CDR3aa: CASSVVASGTDTQYF

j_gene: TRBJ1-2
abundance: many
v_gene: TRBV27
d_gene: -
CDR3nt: TGTGCCAGCAGTTTCGTCGGGGGTTCGGACTACACCTTC
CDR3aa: CASSFVGGSDYTF

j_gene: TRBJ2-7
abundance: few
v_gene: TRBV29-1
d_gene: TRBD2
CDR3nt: TGCAGCGTTGAAGGGCCGGGGGGATACGAGCAGTACTTC
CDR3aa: CSVEGPGGYEQYF

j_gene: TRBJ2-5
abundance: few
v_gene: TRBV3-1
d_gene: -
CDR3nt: TGTGCCAGCAGCCAAGAAGGGGCAGGGAATAGGGTGCAGTACTTC
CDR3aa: CASSQEGAGNRVQYF

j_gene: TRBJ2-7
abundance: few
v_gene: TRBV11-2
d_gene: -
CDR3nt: TGTGCCAGCAGCCGAACATGGGCCGGACGGGACTACGAGCAGTACTTC
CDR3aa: CASSRTWAGRDYEQYF

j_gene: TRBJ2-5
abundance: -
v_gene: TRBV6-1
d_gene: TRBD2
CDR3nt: TGTGCCAGCAGGGCCCGAGAGGGACTAGCAAGTTTGAATAAAGAGACCCAGTACTTC
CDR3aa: CASRAREGLASLNKETQYF

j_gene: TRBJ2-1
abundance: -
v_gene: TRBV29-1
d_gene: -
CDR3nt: TGCAGCGTTGGTGGGTTTGGGGAGCAGTTCTTC
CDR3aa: CSVGGFGEQFF

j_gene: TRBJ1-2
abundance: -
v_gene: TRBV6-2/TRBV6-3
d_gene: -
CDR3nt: TGTGCCAGCAGCTCCCCCCGGCCCCAAACGGGATATGGCTACACCTTC
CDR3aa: CASSSPRPQTGYGYTF

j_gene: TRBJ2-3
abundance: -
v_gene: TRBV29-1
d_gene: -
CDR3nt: TGCAGCGCCGAGGCAGATACGCAGTATTTT
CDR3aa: CSAEADTQYF

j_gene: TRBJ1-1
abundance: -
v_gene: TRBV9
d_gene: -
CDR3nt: TGTGCCAGCAGCAGGGACCTGGGTATGAACACTGAAGCTTTCTTT
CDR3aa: CASSRDLGMNTEAFF

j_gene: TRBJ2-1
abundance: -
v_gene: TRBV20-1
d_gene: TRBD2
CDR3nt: TGCAGTGCTAGAGATTCTAAAGCCACCAGGGCTAGCGGGAGGGACGATGAGCAGTTCTTC
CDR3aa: CSARDSKATRASGRDDEQFF

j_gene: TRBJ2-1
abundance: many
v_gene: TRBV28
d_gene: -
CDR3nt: TGTGCCAGCAGTTTGCGGAGCTCCTACAATGAGCAGTTCTTC
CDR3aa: CASSLRSSYNEQFF

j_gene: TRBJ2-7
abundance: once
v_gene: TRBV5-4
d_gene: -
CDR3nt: TGTGCCAGCAGCCGAATACAGGGCTCCTACGAGCAGTACTTC
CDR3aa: CASSRIQGSYEQYF

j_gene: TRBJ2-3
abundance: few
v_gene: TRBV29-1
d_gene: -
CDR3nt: TGCAGCGTTGAAAGGCAGGGAGGTTTGTCAGATACGCAGTATTTT
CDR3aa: CSVERQGGLSDTQYF

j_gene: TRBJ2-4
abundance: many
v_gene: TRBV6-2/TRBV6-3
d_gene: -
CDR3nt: TGTGCCAGCCAAGAAGATAATCTAGCCAAAAACATTCAGTACTTC
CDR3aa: CASQEDNLAKNIQYF

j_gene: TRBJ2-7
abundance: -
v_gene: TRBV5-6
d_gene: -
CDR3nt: TGTGCCAGCAGCATCCGGGGAAATTCCTACGAGCAGTACTTC
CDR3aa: CASSIRGNSYEQYF

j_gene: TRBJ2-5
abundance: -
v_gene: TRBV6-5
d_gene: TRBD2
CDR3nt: TGTGCCAGCAGTTACTCAGGCTGGACTAGCGTAGGGGAGACCCAGTACTTC
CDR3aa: CASSYSGWTSVGETQYF

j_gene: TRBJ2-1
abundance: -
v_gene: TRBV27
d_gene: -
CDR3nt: TGTGCCAGCAGTTTTAGGGGGGAGGGCCGGCATGAGCAGTTCTTC
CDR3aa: CASSFRGEGRHEQFF

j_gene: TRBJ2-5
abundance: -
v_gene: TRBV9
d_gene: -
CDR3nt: TGTGCCAGCAGCGTAGGCTACGAGACCCAGTACTTC
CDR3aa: CASSVGYETQYF

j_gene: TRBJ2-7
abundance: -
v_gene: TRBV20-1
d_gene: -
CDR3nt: TGCAGTGCTAGGTGGGAGACCTACGAGCAGTACTTC
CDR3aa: CSARWETYEQYF

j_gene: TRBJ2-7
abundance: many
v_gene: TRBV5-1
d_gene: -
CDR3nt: TGTGCCAGCAGCTTAGTAGGAAACTACGAGCAGTACTTC
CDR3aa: CASSLVGNYEQYF

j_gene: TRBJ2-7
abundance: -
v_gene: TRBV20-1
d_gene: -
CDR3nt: TGCAGTGCTGGGGACATTCCCGAGCAGTACTTC
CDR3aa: CSAGDIPEQYF

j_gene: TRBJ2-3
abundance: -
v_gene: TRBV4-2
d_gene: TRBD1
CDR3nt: TGTGCCAGCAAGGGGACAGGGGGGACAGATACGCAGTATTTT
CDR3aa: CASKGTGGTDTQYF